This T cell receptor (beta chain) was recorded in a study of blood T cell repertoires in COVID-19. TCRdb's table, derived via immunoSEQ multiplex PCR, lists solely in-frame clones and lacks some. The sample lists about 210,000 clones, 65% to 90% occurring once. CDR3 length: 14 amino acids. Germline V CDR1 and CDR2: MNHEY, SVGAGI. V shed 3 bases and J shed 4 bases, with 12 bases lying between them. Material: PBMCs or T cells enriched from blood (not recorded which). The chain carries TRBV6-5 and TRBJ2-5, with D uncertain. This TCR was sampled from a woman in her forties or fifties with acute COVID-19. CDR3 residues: CASSYFKSGETQYF. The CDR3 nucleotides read TGTGCCAGCAGTTATTTTAAGTCGGGAGAGACCCAGTACTTC.